These 15 T cell receptor beta chains share one sample of origin, sequenced in a study of Graves' ophthalmopathy and Graves' hyperthyroidism. For repertoire sequencing, the TCR beta CDR3 regions were amplified from RNA transcripts. HTBI-primed first-round RT-PCR preceded second-round multiplex PCR. TCRdb reprocessed the multiplex PCR reads via MiXCR and lists one record per CDR3 protein. The sample includes just over 400,000 distinct CDR3 sequences, roughly 21% seen only once; the top ten take approximately 3.2%. The sequenced material came from peripheral blood. Receptors were obtained from a young woman with stable Graves' hyperthyroidism.

This clonotype showed up many times. V usage is TRBV6-4 and J usage is TRBJ1-5, with a possible D match to TRBD1 (5 bases). V was shortened by 4 bases and J by 6 bases, with 22 bases between the two germline ends. The CDR3 covers 17 residues. Germline V gene sequence: CDR1 MRHNA, CDR2 SNTAGT. Written as DNA, the CDR3 is TGTGCCAGCAGTGTCACCGGGACCCCAGCTGGGTCTCAGCCCCAGCATTTT. Translated: CASSVTGTPAGSQPQHF.

The sample holds many counts of this clonotype. V and J are TRBV29-1 and TRBJ2-7; TRBD2 aligns across 9 bases. The V and J ends lost 6 bases and 7 bases, in that order; junction bases with no gene match: 13. Germline assignment: CDR1 SQVTM and CDR2 ANQGSEA. This CDR3 contains 14 residues. DNA for the CDR3: TGCAGCGTGTACGGGCGGGAGGGCCAAGGGGAGCAGTACTTC. Translation gives CSVYGREGQGEQYF.

At least ten counts were recorded for this clonotype. This chain joins TRBV15 and TRBJ2-7; TRBD1 matches at 12 bases. The V and J ends lost 7 bases and 4 bases, in that order; junction bases with no gene match: 5. This CDR3 spans 14 amino acids. Germline CDR1 is LNHNV and CDR2 is YYDKDF (reference sequence). DNA for the CDR3: TGTGCCACCAAGGTGGGACAGGGGGCTTACGAGCAGTACTTC. Amino acid sequence: CATKVGQGAYEQYF.

This clonotype has at least ten counts. The chain has TRBV10-3 and TRBJ1-2; D call uncertain. Trimming left V 0 bases short and J 4 bases short, with 9 bases between. Germline V CDR1 and CDR2: ENHRY, SYGVKD. CDR3 length equals 14 residues. Written as DNA, the CDR3 is TGTGCCATCAGTGAGTCTCTAGGGAGCTATGGCTACACCTTC. It is translated as CAISESLGSYGYTF.

This clonotype was seen many times. The chain uses TRBV12-3 or TRBV12-4 and TRBJ1-5; 8 bases agree with TRBD1. This CDR3 is built from 14 residues. V trimming: 7 bases; J trimming: 5 bases; junction bases outside the gene matches: 7. DNA for the CDR3: TGTGCCAGCACCACACAGGGGGAGTATCAGCCCCAGCATTTT. The encoded protein is CASTTQGEYQPQHF.

This chain connects TRBV20-1 to TRBJ2-7, with a possible D match to TRBD2 (6 bases). Germline loops: CDR1 DFQATT, CDR2 SNEGSKA (reference sequence). The V gene lost 4 bases and the J gene lost 3 bases, with 13 bases spanning the gap. CDR3 length equals 13 residues. The CDR3 DNA sequence: TGCAGTGCTACGGGACCAGCGGGCTACGAGCAGTACTTC. Its translation: CSATGPAGYEQYF.

This clonotype was counted only a few times. The gene calls are TRBV5-1 and TRBJ2-7, with TRBD1 matching over 9 bases. V lost 0 bases, J lost 4 bases, and 5 bases stayed unmatched. The germline V gene has CDR1 SGHRS and CDR2 YFSETQ. The CDR3 covers 15 residues. The CDR3 loop is CASSLGRGQGYEQYF. In DNA form, the CDR3 reads TGCGCCAGCAGCTTGGGCCGGGGACAGGGTTACGAGCAGTACTTC. The full variable domain, completed using reference TRBV5-1 and TRBJ2-7, is KAGVTQTPRYLIKTRGQQVTLSCSPISGHRSVSWYQQTPGQGLQFLFEYFSETQRNKGNFPGRFSGRQFSNSRSEMNVSTLELGDSALYLCASSLGRGQGYEQYFGPGTRLTVT.

The chain carries TRBV20-1 and TRBJ2-5; 9 nucleotides line up with TRBD1. V trimming: 3 bases; J trimming: 4 bases; junction bases outside the gene matches: 12. Looked up from germline, CDR1 is DFQATT and CDR2 is SNEGSKA (reference sequence). There are 16 residues in the CDR3. CDR3 bases: TGCAGTGCTAGGTTGGGACAGGGAAAGTGGTCAGAGACCCAGTACTTC. Translation gives CSARLGQGKWSETQYF.

This sequence joins TRBV12-3 or TRBV12-4 and TRBJ2-5; the match to TRBD2 covers 10 bases. Unmatched junction bases numbered 5, after V lost 6 bases and J lost 4 bases. The CDR3 length is 14 residues. CDR3 DNA sequence: TGTGCCAGCAGGCCGGGACTAGCGTCAGAGACCCAGTACTTC. Translated: CASRPGLASETQYF.

This clonotype appeared many times. Given a much more abundant clone one base away, this may be a read error. The gene calls are TRBV10-3 and TRBJ2-5; 7 nucleotides align to TRBD1. The V gene's germline CDR1 is ENHRY and CDR2 SYGVKD. The CDR3 extends over 14 amino acids. The trim removed 7 bases at V and 2 bases at J, leaving 7 bases unmatched. The CDR3 spells CAINPGQTQETQYF. The CDR3, as DNA: TGTGCCATCAACCCGGGACAGACTCAAGAGACCCAGTACTTC.

This clonotype was detected ten times or more. The gene calls are TRBV5-1 and TRBJ2-2, with D unclear. There are 14 residues in the CDR3. Germline V lookup: CDR1 SGHRS, CDR2 YFSETQ. V lost 1 base and J 3 bases, leaving 7 bases between the germline ends. The CDR3 reads CASSLFGDTGELFF. The CDR3 nucleotides read TGCGCCAGCAGCTTGTTCGGCGACACCGGGGAGCTGTTTTTT.

This clonotype was seen at least ten times. The chain links TRBV2 to TRBJ2-7; D not resolved. V was pared by 2 bases and J by 3 bases, with 8 bases between. CDR3 size: 13 residues. Germline V CDR1 and CDR2: SNHLY, FYNNEI. Here the CDR3 DNA reads TGTGCCAGCAGTGAAAACGGCATCTACGAGCAGTACTTC. Protein: CASSENGIYEQYF. The full variable domain, in which reference TRBV2 and TRBJ2-7 provide the parts outside the CDR3, is EPEVTQTPSHQVTQMGQEVILRCVPISNHLYFYWYRQILGQKVEFLVSFYNNEISEKSEIFDDQFSVERPDGSNFTLKIRSTKLEDSAMYFCASSENGIYEQYFGPGTRLTVT.

CDR3 sequence reads: CASSLTRTGSEQYF. The CDR3 nucleotides are TGTGCCAGCAGCTTAACCCGGACAGGGAGCGAGCAGTACTTC. The chain employs TRBV7-9 and TRBJ2-7, with 8 bases lining up with TRBD1. With V trimmed by 2 bases and J by 6 bases, 6 bases remained unmatched. Germline loops: CDR1 SEHNR, CDR2 FQNEAQ (reference sequence). The CDR3 has 14 amino acids.

The gene calls are TRBV30 and TRBJ1-1, with D tentatively TRBD1 (5 bases). The germline V gene has CDR1 GTSNPN and CDR2 SVGIG (reference sequence). With 2 bases removed from V and 5 bases from J, the gap between germline ends came to 6 bases. The CDR3 consists of 11 residues. DNA for the CDR3: TGTGCCTGGAGTTGGGGGACTGAAGCTTTCTTT. Translating gives CAWSWGTEAFF.

This clonotype was seen repeatedly, ten times or more. The genes are TRBV7-2 and TRBJ2-5, with unresolved D. V dropped 2 bases and J dropped 6 bases, with 7 bases sitting between them. Germline V gene lookup returns CDR1 SGHTA and CDR2 FQGNSA. The CDR3 covers 12 residues. The CDR3 loop is CASSLSLQTQYF. CDR3 nucleotides: TGTGCCAGCAGCTTAAGTCTGCAGACCCAGTACTTC. The full variable domain, rest sourced from reference TRBV7-2 and TRBJ2-5, is GAGVSQSPSNKVTEKGKDVELRCDPISGHTALYWYRQSLGQGLEFLIYFQGNSAPDKSGLPSDRFSAERTGGSVSTLTIQRTQQEDSAVYLCASSLSLQTQYFGPGTRLLVL.